This T cell receptor beta chain comes out of a study of draining lymph node invasion in breast cancer (dated by TCRdb to the early 2020s). Study-level background: Metastasis in lymph nodes was diagnosed using histology and cytokeratin immunohistochemistry and was confirmed with EpCAM/CD45 flow cytometry. In the separate targeted TCR sequencing, lymph nodes from five or six patients were covered, and primary tumors were sequenced for three of those patients. A separate targeted assay used bulk TCR-beta CDR3 sequencing to compare sorted memory regulatory T cells with memory conventional CD4 T cells across breast cancer tissues. From every patient, the primary tumor plus matched non-invaded and tumor-invaded tumor-draining lymph nodes were collected, and both Treg and Tconv subsets were profiled. Study-wide conclusions, independent of this receptor: Detection of some of the top 100 tumor clones in both invaded and non-invaded nodes suggests recirculation between tumor and draining nodes. The data could not determine whether Treg conversion took place in a particular organ or whether converted Tregs recirculated between nodes and tumor. Per tissue, roughly 12-25% of Treg TCRs were found to be shared with Tconvs, and this sharing was interpreted as suggesting peripheral Treg induction. In the targeted TCR-seq data, Tregs appeared to be more clonally expanded than Tconvs in all tissues, and lower diversity was found for both subsets in tumor than in lymph nodes. Tracking of the top-100 tumor clones could be carried out in just a couple of patients. TCRs shared between the Treg and Tconv subsets were regarded as suggesting, but not proving, a common clonal origin.

The protocol used for the library was bulk RNA-seq. Sequencing relied on an Illumina HiSeq 2500. As for the authors' bioinformatics: For the separate targeted TCR-seq dataset, CDR3 sequences were extracted and quantified from raw reads using MiXCR version 2.1.5 with default parameters. The separate targeted TCR-seq dataset defined each TCR-beta clone by its combination of V gene, J gene and CDR3 sequence. The separate targeted TCR-seq dataset was filtered by first dropping clones with fewer than three counts and then keeping only the 90% most strongly expressed clones in each sample. The separate targeted TCR-seq dataset calculated Treg-Tconv overlap for each tissue as the number of shared clones divided by the total number of Treg clones, multiplied by 100. TCRdb trimmed the raw reads at Q25, called clones with MiXCR and kept productive beta chains. Every CDR3 protein is listed once, alongside the most common genes and DNA of its rows. These V and J calls derive from TCRdb rather than the authors' analysis. Within this sample are 1,500 to 2,000 distinct CDR3 sequences, with roughly 84% of them counted one time only. The top ten clonotypes cover roughly 2.5% of the sample.

Here V drops 7 bases and J drops 6 bases, and the junction holds 6 bases not matched to any gene. CDR1 and CDR2, looked up from the germline V gene (reference sequence), are LNHDA and SQIVND. CDR3 length: 15 amino acids, cysteine to phenylalanine. Only CDR3 DNA remains: 45 bases, in frame from the first base. A word on this clonotype: Its antigen has not been determined. Nothing much larger sits one base from this clone, and base qualities are not available.

Memory conventional CD4 T cells were isolated by sorting for CD4+ CD45RA- CD25- cells. Tumor-draining lymph nodes were classified as non-invaded or invaded according to the absence or presence of metastatic tumor cells. Before staining and sorting, T cells were pre-enriched using a Miltenyi Pan T Cell isolation kit. Primary tumors were characterized by immunohistochemistry for estrogen receptor, progesterone receptor, HER2 and Ki-67. Fresh surgical tissue was processed within a few hours after surgery by being cut into small fragments. The tissue fragments were enzymatically digested with Liberase TL plus DNase for 20 minutes and then passed through a 40-micrometer strainer. After DAPI live/dead staining, sorting was performed on a BD FACS Aria II with about 97-99% purity. The sorted cells were lysed in TCL buffer, and a Norgen Single Cell RNA purification kit, including DNase treatment, was used to purify the RNA.

The receptor was isolated from a female donor with luminal breast cancer. The chain joins TRBV19 to TRBJ2-3, with TRBD2 matching 14 junction bases. Sequenced input: sorted memory CD4+ effector T cells from a lymph node. The cell subset or site label corresponds to: CD45RA-negative sorted CD4+ T cells (memory Tconv or effector/memory Treg). Here the CDR3 is given as CASTRTSGGLDTQYF. The bases are TGTGCCAGTACCCGGACTAGCGGGGGGTTGGATACGCAGTATTTT.